One sample yielded the 20 T cell receptor beta chains listed below, sequenced in a study of T cell repertoires in cytomegalovirus infection. TCRdb re-analysed the reads in MiXCR, keeping a single row per CDR3 protein. This sample has around 530,000 distinct CDR3 sequences, with approximately 26% found just once. The sequenced sample consisted of PBMCs. The receptors shown here come from a human donor in good health (CMV status not recorded). Some clones in this sample may be carry-over from other donors' samples.

V is TRBV19 and J is TRBJ1-1; 7 nucleotides agree with TRBD1. The CDR3 is 17 residues long. Germline V gives CDR1 LNHDA, CDR2 SQIVND (reference sequence). Germline trimming cut 3 bases from V and 4 bases from J; bases unmatched to any gene: 14. CDR3 residues: CASSIRTGRLDVTEAFF. The DNA for the CDR3 is TGTGCCAGTAGTATTCGGACAGGAAGACTAGATGTCACTGAAGCTTTCTTT.

This clonotype showed up many times. The chain carries TRBV7-2 and TRBJ2-3, with TRBD2 matching over 9 bases. The J segment lost 6 bases and the V segment lost 3 bases, leaving 7 bases of the junction unmatched. The CDR3 has 15 amino acids. The germline gives CDR1 SGHTA, CDR2 FQGNSA. The CDR3 sequence: CASSFPSGKGDTQYF. CDR3 bases: TGTGCCAGCAGCTTCCCTAGCGGGAAGGGGGATACGCAGTATTTT.

This clonotype has a count of ten or more. The chain is built from TRBV7-2 and TRBJ2-3; 10 bases map to TRBD2. This CDR3 contains 15 residues. J was trimmed by 10 bases and V by 2 bases; bases with no gene match: 9. CDR1 and CDR2 from the germline V gene are SGHTA and FQGNSA. The CDR3 DNA is TGTGCCAGCAGCTTAAGGACAGCGGGGGGGGATGCGCAGTATTTT. Its protein is CASSLRTAGGDAQYF.

The rearrangement uses TRBV28 and TRBJ2-7; 8 bases match TRBD1. Germline assignment: CDR1 MDHEN and CDR2 SYDVKM. Germline trimming cut 4 bases from V and 0 bases from J; bases unmatched to any gene: 5. The CDR3 has 15 amino acids. The CDR3 sequence: CASSSTDRVSYEQYF. In DNA form, the CDR3 reads TGTGCCAGCAGTTCGACGGACAGGGTCTCCTACGAGCAGTACTTC.

This chain's CDR3 is CASSPPSQGRTDTQYF. In nucleotides, the CDR3 is TGTGCCAGCTCACCACCCTCCCAAGGACGGACAGATACGCAGTATTTT. V and J are TRBV18 and TRBJ2-3; D is uncertain. Per germline, CDR1 KGHSH and CDR2 LQKENI. The CDR3 is 16 residues long. V was pared by 0 bases and J by 3 bases, with 13 bases between.

V usage is TRBV6-1 and J usage is TRBJ1-2; D possibly corresponds to TRBD1 (5 bases). The CDR3 runs 14 residues. Germline V lookup: CDR1 MNHNS, CDR2 SASEGT. The V end lost 5 bases, the J end lost 4 bases, and 14 bases lay between the germline ends. The CDR3 nucleotides read TGTGCCAGCAGTTTACGACAGACAAGCTATGGCTACACCTTC. It yields the protein CASSLRQTSYGYTF.

A remark on this clonotype: A much larger clone differs from this one at a single base, so this may be a read error. This chain connects TRBV7-8 to TRBJ2-1, with 8 bases aligning to TRBD1. This CDR3 spans 17 amino acids. Germline lookup yields CDR1 SGHVS and CDR2 FQNEAQ. The CDR3 nucleotides are TGTGCCAGCAGCTTCGACCGAGACAGGGGTAAGAACAATAAGCAGTTCTTC. The encoded protein is CASSFDRDRGKNNKQFF.

This sequence joins TRBV7-6 and TRBJ1-1, with TRBD1 identical over 8 bases. The CDR3 is made up of 16 amino acids. J was trimmed by 1 base and V by 1 base; bases with no gene match: 5. The germline CDR1 and CDR2 sequences are SGHVS and FNYEAQ. CDR3 in amino acids: CASSLVGDRGNTEAFF. In nucleotides, the CDR3 is TGTGCCAGCAGCTTAGTGGGCGACAGGGGGAACACTGAAGCTTTCTTT.

The sample holds many counts of this clonotype. The chain has TRBV7-2 and TRBJ2-7, with D perhaps TRBD1 (6 bases). V was pared by 0 bases and J by 4 bases, with 13 bases between. The CDR3 extends over 15 amino acids. Germline values: CDR1 SGHTA, CDR2 FQGNSA. CDR3 residues: CASSLALGQGYEQYF. In nucleotides, the CDR3 is TGTGCCAGCAGCTTAGCGTTGGGGCAGGGGTACGAGCAGTACTTC.

This clonotype was picked up a small number of times. The V call is TRBV6-2 or TRBV6-3, the J call TRBJ1-6, with 7 bases identical to TRBD1. The CDR3 is 15 amino acids. The V and J ends lost 7 bases and 10 bases, in that order; junction bases with no gene match: 13. Looked up from germline, CDR1 is MNHEY and CDR2 is SVGEGT. Here the CDR3 reads CASTEKQGTWSPLHF. The CDR3 region has the DNA TGTGCCAGCACCGAAAAACAGGGGACGTGGTCACCCCTCCACTTT.

J is TRBJ1-6 and V is TRBV4-3; 7 bases align to TRBD1. The germline gives CDR1 LGHNA, CDR2 YSLEER. V shed 0 bases and J 9 bases; nucleotides not matched to a gene: 5. This CDR3 has 15 residues. The chain's CDR3 is CASSQETGMSSPLHF. CDR3 in DNA: TGCGCCAGCAGCCAAGAGACAGGGATGAGTTCACCCCTCCACTTT.

This clonotype came up a few times. The gene calls are TRBV11-1 and TRBJ2-1; no definite D call. V was trimmed by 5 bases and J by 0 bases, leaving 11 bases between them. Looked up from germline, CDR1 is SGHAT and CDR2 is FQDESV (reference sequence). The CDR3 has 15 residues. The chain's CDR3 is CASSASLSSYNEQFF. The CDR3 nucleotides read TGTGCCAGCAGCGCTTCCCTGAGCTCCTACAATGAGCAGTTCTTC. Full variable domain (remainder filled in from reference TRBV11-1 and TRBJ2-1): EAEVAQSPRYKITEKSQAVAFWCDPISGHATLYWYRQILGQGPELLVQFQDESVVDDSQLPKDRFSAERLKGVDSTLKIQPAELGDSAMYLCASSASLSSYNEQFFGPGTRLTVL.

This clonotype was recorded a few times. V usage is TRBV5-4 and J usage is TRBJ2-5, with no clear D. The V end was cut by 2 bases, the J end by 4 bases, with 9 bases between. The CDR3 covers 13 residues. Germline lookup yields CDR1 SGHNT and CDR2 YYREEE (reference sequence). For the CDR3, the DNA is TGTGCCAGCAGCTTTTTGCCTCTAGAGACCCAGTACTTC. This gives the protein CASSFLPLETQYF.

The sample holds a few counts of this clonotype. V is TRBV6-2 or TRBV6-3 and J is TRBJ1-1; 9 bases are shared with TRBD1. Germline loops: CDR1 MNHEY, CDR2 SVGEGT. The CDR3 consists of 14 residues. J gave up 5 bases and V 7 bases, and 8 bases lay outside the gene matches. CDR3 residues: CASKDTGGKTEAFF. DNA of the CDR3: TGTGCCAGCAAGGATACAGGGGGCAAAACTGAAGCTTTCTTT.

For the CDR3, the DNA is TGTGCCAGCAGCCCAGTCCGACAGGCGAACACTGAAGCTTTCTTT. Protein product: CASSPVRQANTEAFF. J is TRBJ1-1 and V is TRBV7-9; a weak D match, TRBD1 (6 bases). The CDR3 is 15 amino acids. The V gene's germline CDR1 is SEHNR and CDR2 FQNEAQ (reference sequence). Trimming took 5 bases from V and 1 from J, leaving 14 bases between them.

J is TRBJ2-7 and V is TRBV24-1; D unresolved. The CDR3 runs to 10 residues. Germline CDR1 KGHDR, CDR2 SFDVKD. V was clipped by 8 bases and J by 7 bases, with 8 bases between them. CDR3 sequence (DNA): TGTGCCACCACGAGAGGAGAGCAGTACGTC. It is translated as CATTRGEQYV.

This clonotype appeared a few times. V is TRBV7-2 and J is TRBJ2-5, with 7 bases lining up with TRBD1. J lost 4 bases, V lost 4 bases, and 6 bases had no gene match. The length of the CDR3 is 14 residues. Germline V lookup: CDR1 SGHTA, CDR2 FQGNSA. The CDR3 DNA reads as TGTGCCAGCAGCTGGACTCGGACAGGAGAGACCCAGTACTTC. It yields the protein CASSWTRTGETQYF.

The V call is TRBV20-1, the J call TRBJ1-1; the D is unclear. Germline V gene lookup returns CDR1 DFQATT and CDR2 SNEGSKA (reference sequence). This CDR3 has 13 residues. The V end lost 3 bases, the J end lost 2 bases, and 10 bases lay between the germline ends. CDR3 bases: TGCAGTGCTAGGGGCAGACCAAACACTGAAGCTTTCTTT. Translating gives CSARGRPNTEAFF.

The sample holds many counts of this clonotype. The rearrangement uses TRBV7-2 and TRBJ2-7; possibly TRBD2 for D (5 bases). The CDR3 length is 14 residues. CDR1 and CDR2 from the germline V gene are SGHTA and FQGNSA. V was shortened by 0 bases and J by 6 bases, with 12 bases between the two germline ends. CDR3 sequence: CASSLAGSRGEQYF. The CDR3 DNA reads as TGTGCCAGCAGCTTAGCTGGGAGTCGGGGCGAGCAGTACTTC.

The CDR3 region is CASSKTGGENTEAFF. The DNA of the CDR3 is TGTGCCAGCAGTAAAACAGGGGGCGAGAACACTGAAGCTTTCTTT. V and J are TRBV28 and TRBJ1-1; 9 bases align to TRBD1. The CDR3 has 15 amino acids. J gave up 1 base and V 5 bases, and 5 bases lay outside the gene matches. From germline, CDR1 is MDHEN and CDR2 SYDVKM.